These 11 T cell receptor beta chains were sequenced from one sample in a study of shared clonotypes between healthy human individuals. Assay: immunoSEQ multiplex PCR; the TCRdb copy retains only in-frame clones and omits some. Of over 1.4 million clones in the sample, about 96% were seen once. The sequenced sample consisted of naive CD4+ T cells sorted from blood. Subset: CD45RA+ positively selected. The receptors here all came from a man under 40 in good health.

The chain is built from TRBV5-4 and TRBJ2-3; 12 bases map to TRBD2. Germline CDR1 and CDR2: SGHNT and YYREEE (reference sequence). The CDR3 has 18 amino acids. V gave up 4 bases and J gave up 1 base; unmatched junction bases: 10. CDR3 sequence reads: CASSDRLAGGWRTDTQYF. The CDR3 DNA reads TGTGCCAGCAGCGATCGCCTAGCGGGAGGGTGGCGCACAGATACGCAGTATTTT.

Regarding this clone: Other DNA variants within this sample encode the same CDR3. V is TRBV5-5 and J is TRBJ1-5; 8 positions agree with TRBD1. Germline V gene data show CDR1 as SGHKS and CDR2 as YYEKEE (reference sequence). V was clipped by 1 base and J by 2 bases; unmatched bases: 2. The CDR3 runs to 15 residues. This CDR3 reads CASSLTGGGNQPQHF. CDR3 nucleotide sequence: TGTGCCAGCAGCTTGACAGGGGGGGGCAATCAGCCCCAGCATTTT.

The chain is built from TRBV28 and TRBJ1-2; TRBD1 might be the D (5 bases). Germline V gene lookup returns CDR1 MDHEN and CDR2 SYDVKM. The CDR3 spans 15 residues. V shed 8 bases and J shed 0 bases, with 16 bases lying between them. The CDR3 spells CASCPGGTTNYGYTF. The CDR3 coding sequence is TGTGCCAGCTGCCCTGGGGGAACCACTAACTATGGCTACACCTTC.

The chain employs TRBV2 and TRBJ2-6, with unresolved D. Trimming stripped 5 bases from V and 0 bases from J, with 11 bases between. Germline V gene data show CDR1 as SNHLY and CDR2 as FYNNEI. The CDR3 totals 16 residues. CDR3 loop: CASSSRKSSGANVLTF. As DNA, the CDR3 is TGTGCCAGCAGTAGTAGGAAAAGCTCTGGGGCCAACGTCCTGACTTTC.

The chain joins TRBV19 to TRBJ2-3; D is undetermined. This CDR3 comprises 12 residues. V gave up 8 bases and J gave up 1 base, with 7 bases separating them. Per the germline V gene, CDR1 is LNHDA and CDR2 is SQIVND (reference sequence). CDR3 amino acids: CASQQRTDTQYF. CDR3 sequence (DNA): TGTGCCAGTCAGCAGCGCACAGATACGCAGTATTTT.

CDR3 in amino acids: CASSPVGGFYEQYF. Here the CDR3 DNA reads TGTGCCAGCAGTCCGGTGGGGGGCTTCTACGAGCAGTACTTC. V is TRBV6-1 and J is TRBJ2-7; D may match TRBD1 or TRBD2 (6 bases each). Germline CDR1 and CDR2: MNHNS and SASEGT. V was shortened by 5 bases and J by 3 bases, with 14 bases between the two germline ends. The CDR3 has 14 residues.

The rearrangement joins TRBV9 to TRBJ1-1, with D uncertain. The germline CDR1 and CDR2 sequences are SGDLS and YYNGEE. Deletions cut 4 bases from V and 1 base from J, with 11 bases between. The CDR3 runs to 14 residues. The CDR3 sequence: CASSPAGSNTEAFF. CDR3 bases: TGTGCCAGCAGCCCAGCGGGATCGAACACTGAAGCTTTCTTT.

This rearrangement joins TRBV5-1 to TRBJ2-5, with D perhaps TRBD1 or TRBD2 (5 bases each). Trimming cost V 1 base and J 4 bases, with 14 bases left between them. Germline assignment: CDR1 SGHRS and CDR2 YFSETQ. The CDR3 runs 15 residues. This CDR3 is CASSLTLGTLETQYF. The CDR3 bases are TGCGCCAGCAGCTTGACTTTAGGGACCTTAGAGACCCAGTACTTC.

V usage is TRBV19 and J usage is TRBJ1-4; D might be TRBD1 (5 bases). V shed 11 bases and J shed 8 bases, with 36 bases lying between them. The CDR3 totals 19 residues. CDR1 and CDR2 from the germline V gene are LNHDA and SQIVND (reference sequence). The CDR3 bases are TGTGCCGGAGGGCCTCGAGGGGCGGATCACTTCGCAATGCGAGAAAAACTGTTTTTT. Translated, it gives CAGGPRGADHFAMREKLFF.

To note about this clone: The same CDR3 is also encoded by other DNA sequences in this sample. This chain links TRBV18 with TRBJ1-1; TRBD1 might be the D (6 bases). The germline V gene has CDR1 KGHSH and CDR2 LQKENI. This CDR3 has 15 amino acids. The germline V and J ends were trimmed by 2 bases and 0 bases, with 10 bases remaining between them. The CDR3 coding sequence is TGTGCCAGCTCACCATCTCGGGACATGAACACTGAAGCTTTCTTT. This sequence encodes CASSPSRDMNTEAFF. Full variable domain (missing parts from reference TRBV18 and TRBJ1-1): NAGVMQNPRHLVRRRGQEARLRCSPMKGHSHVYWYRQLPEEGLKFMVYLQKENIIDESGMPKERFSAEFPKEGPSILRIQQVVRGDSAAYFCASSPSRDMNTEAFFGQGTRLTVV.

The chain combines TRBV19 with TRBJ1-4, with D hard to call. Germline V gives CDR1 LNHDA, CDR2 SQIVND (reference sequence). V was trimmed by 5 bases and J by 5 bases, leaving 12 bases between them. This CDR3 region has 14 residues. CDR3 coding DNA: TGTGCCAGTAGTTCCCACAGACCGAATGAAAAACTGTTTTTT. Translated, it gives CASSSHRPNEKLFF.